This entry is about one T cell receptor beta chain. The V segment lost 5 bases and the J segment 4 bases; nucleotides outside the gene matches: 13. CDR1 is PRHDT and CDR2 is FYEKMQ in the germline V gene (reference sequence). CDR3 size: 16 residues. Two consecutive negative NP/OP PCR tests, clearance, or resolved symptoms defined Cohort 3 recovery. This sample is part of a study of blood T cell repertoires in COVID-19. Data came from immunoSEQ multiplex PCR; TCRdb stores just in-frame clones and leaves some out. This sample yields just over 300,000 clones, of which roughly 87% are seen a single time; 8.9% belongs to the top ten.

This sequence originates from a woman younger than 30 who had recovered from COVID-19. Specimen: PBMCs or T cells enriched from blood (not recorded which). This sequence joins TRBV13 and TRBJ2-5; 7 bases agree with TRBD2. The CDR3, as DNA: TGTGCCAGCAGCCCTTTCCCATCGGGGGAGGGAGAGACCCAGTACTTC. It yields the protein CASSPFPSGEGETQYF.